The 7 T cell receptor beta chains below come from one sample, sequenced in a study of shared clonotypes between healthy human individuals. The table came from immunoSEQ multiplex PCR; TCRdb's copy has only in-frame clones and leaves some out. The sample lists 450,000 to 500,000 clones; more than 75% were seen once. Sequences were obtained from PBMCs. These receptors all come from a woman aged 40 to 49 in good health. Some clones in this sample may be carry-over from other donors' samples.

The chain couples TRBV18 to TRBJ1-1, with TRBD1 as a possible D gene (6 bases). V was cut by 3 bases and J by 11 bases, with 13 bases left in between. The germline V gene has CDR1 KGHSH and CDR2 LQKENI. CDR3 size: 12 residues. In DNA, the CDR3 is TGTGCCAGCTCACCTCTACAGGGCAAGGCTTTCTTT. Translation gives CASSPLQGKAFF.

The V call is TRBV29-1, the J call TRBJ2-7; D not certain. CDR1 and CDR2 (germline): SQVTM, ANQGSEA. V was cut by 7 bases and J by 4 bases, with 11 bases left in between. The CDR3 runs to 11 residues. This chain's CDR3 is CSGSLGYEQYF. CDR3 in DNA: TGCAGCGGCTCCCTAGGGTACGAGCAGTACTTC.

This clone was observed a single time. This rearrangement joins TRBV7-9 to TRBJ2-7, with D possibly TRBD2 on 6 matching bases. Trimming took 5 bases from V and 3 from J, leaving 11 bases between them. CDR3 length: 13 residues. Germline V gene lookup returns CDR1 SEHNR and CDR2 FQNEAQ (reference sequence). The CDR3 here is CASSPGLIYEQYF. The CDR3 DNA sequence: TGTGCCAGCAGCCCGGGACTGATCTACGAGCAGTACTTC.

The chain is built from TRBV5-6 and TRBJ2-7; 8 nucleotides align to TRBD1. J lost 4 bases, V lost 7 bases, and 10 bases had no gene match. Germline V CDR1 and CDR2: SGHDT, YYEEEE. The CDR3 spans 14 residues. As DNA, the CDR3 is TGTGCCAGCCGCCCCGCGACAGGGGTATACGAGCAGTACTTC. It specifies CASRPATGVYEQYF.

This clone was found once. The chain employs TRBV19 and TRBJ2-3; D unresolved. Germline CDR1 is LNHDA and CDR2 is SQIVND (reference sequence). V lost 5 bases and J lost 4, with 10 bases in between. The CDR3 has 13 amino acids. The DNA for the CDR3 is TGTGCCAGTAGTGTCCGGGTTCCAGATACGCAGTATTTT. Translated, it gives CASSVRVPDTQYF.

Here the CDR3 DNA reads TGTGCCAGCCGTTGGGGGGGAGTATCGACCGGGGAGCTGTTTTTT. Its translation is CASRWGGVSTGELFF. V usage is TRBV6-4 and J usage is TRBJ2-2; 7 positions agree with TRBD2. This CDR3 has 15 residues. CDR1 is MRHNA and CDR2 is SNTAGT in the germline V gene. V trimming: 8 bases; J trimming: 5 bases; junction bases outside the gene matches: 11.

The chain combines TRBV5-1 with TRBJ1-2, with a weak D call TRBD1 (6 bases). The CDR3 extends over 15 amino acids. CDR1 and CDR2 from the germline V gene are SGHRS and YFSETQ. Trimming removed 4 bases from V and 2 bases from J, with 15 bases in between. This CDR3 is CASSPTSDRNYGYTF. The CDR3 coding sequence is TGCGCCAGCAGCCCCACGAGTGACAGGAACTATGGCTACACCTTC. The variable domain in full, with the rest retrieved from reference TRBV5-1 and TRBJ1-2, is KAGVTQTPRYLIKTRGQQVTLSCSPISGHRSVSWYQQTPGQGLQFLFEYFSETQRNKGNFPGRFSGRQFSNSRSEMNVSTLELGDSALYLCASSPTSDRNYGYTFGSGTRLTVV.